The 21 T cell receptor beta chains listed next were all sequenced from one sample in a study of blood T cell repertoires in COVID-19. The data were produced by immunoSEQ multiplex PCR, yet TCRdb's version contains in-frame clones alone and is incomplete. The sample yields roughly 340,000 clones, about 90% seen once. The sequenced sample consisted of peripheral blood. The receptor source for this set is a woman younger than 35 who had recovered from COVID-19.

This sequence joins TRBV18 and TRBJ1-1; a possible D gene is TRBD1 (5 bases). Trimming cost V 3 bases and J 0 bases, with 20 bases left between them. CDR1 and CDR2 (germline): KGHSH, LQKENI. The CDR3 runs 18 residues. The chain's CDR3 is CASSPLGQSLNMNTEAFF. CDR3 nucleotides: TGTGCCAGCTCACCTTTGGGGCAGTCACTTAACATGAACACTGAAGCTTTCTTT.

The rearrangement joins TRBV2 to TRBJ2-7; 8 nucleotides line up with TRBD2. Germline CDR1 and CDR2: SNHLY and FYNNEI. CDR3 length: 17 amino acids. The trim removed 3 bases at V and 0 bases at J, leaving 10 bases unmatched. In DNA form, the CDR3 reads TGTGCCAGCAGTGATTTCTGGGGACTAGGGAGCTCCTACGAGCAGTACGTC. It yields the protein CASSDFWGLGSSYEQYV.

V usage is TRBV21-1 and J usage is TRBJ2-7; the D call in the table, TRBD1, was not verified against the DNA. TRBV21-1 is labeled a pseudogene. The CDR3 totals 15 residues. Here the CDR3 DNA reads TGTGCCAGCAGCCAATTGACACGACCAGATTACGAGCAGTACGTC. Its translation is CASSQLTRPDYEQYV.

The chain joins TRBV12-3 or TRBV12-4 to TRBJ1-1; D is perhaps TRBD1 (6 bases). The CDR3 is 13 amino acids. V was clipped by 6 bases and J by 10 bases, with 18 bases between them. This chain's CDR3 is CASSPRDTSSAFF. The CDR3 DNA is TGTGCCAGCAGCCCCCGGGACACTTCTTCAGCTTTCTTT.

V and J are TRBV4-3 and TRBJ1-2; D might be TRBD1 (6 bases). Trimming stripped 0 bases from V and 4 bases from J, with 15 bases between. Germline assignment: CDR1 LGHNA and CDR2 YSLEER. The CDR3 totals 16 residues. The CDR3 is CASSQEGEARGYGYTF. The CDR3 DNA reads as TGCGCCAGCAGCCAAGAAGGGGAAGCCAGGGGCTATGGCTACACCTTC.

The chain uses TRBV6-5 and TRBJ1-1; D not resolved. CDR3 length: 10 amino acids. The V gene's germline CDR1 is MNHEY and CDR2 SVGAGI. V lost 8 bases and J 1 base, leaving 2 bases between the germline ends. CDR3 bases: TGTGCCAGCCGGAACACTGAAGCTTTCTTT. Protein product: CASRNTEAFF.

The chain couples TRBV7-8 to TRBJ1-2; 9 bases match TRBD1. CDR1 SGHVS and CDR2 FQNEAQ come from the germline V gene. The V segment lost 5 bases and the J segment 3 bases; nucleotides outside the gene matches: 16. The CDR3 is 18 amino acids. DNA of the CDR3: TGTGCCAGCAGCCCCGAACGGGGGGGACAGGGACAAGACTATGGCTACACCTTC. Protein sequence: CASSPERGGQGQDYGYTF.

The chain combines TRBV5-1 with TRBJ1-2; 12 bases are shared with TRBD1. The CDR3 contains 19 residues. Trimming at V came to 4 bases and at J to 2 bases, leaving 15 bases not matched to a gene. Germline V gene lookup returns CDR1 SGHRS and CDR2 YFSETQ. The CDR3 sequence is CASSGTGGFTSRSNYGYTF. In DNA form, the CDR3 reads TGCGCCAGCAGCGGGACAGGGGGCTTTACTTCCAGATCCAACTATGGCTACACCTTC. The whole variable domain, remainder taken from reference TRBV5-1 and TRBJ1-2, is KAGVTQTPRYLIKTRGQQVTLSCSPISGHRSVSWYQQTPGQGLQFLFEYFSETQRNKGNFPGRFSGRQFSNSRSEMNVSTLELGDSALYLCASSGTGGFTSRSNYGYTFGSGTRLTVV.

J is TRBJ2-1 and V is TRBV24-1; the match to TRBD2 covers 13 bases. V was clipped by 5 bases and J by 6 bases; unmatched bases: 9. This CDR3 comprises 17 residues. CDR1 and CDR2 from the germline V gene are KGHDR and SFDVKD. CDR3 DNA sequence: TGTGCCACCAGTGGTCGGACTAGCGGGGGACGGGGCAATGAGCAGTTCTTC. It encodes CATSGRTSGGRGNEQFF.

This clone has just one count. The CDR3 loop reads CSAWVQAETQYF. The DNA for the CDR3 is TGCAGCGCTTGGGTCCAGGCGGAGACCCAGTACTTC. V gene TRBV29-1 combines with J gene TRBJ2-5, with unresolved D. V lost 7 bases to trimming and J lost 5 bases, with 14 bases between them. Germline V gene lookup returns CDR1 SQVTM and CDR2 ANQGSEA. The CDR3 loop spans 12 amino acids.

V is TRBV2 and J is TRBJ2-2; no reliable D call. Germline CDR1 SNHLY, CDR2 FYNNEI. The CDR3 has 13 amino acids. Trimming shortened V by 6 bases and J by 6 bases, and 11 bases separated the two germline ends. The DNA for the CDR3 is TGTGCCAGCAGCCCCGGTCTCGCCGGGGAGCTGTTTTTT. Amino acid sequence: CASSPGLAGELFF.

This chain links TRBV21-1 with TRBJ2-5; the table's D call, TRBD2, has no DNA check behind it. TRBV21-1 is designated a pseudogene. This CDR3 has 16 amino acids. The CDR3 DNA reads as TGTGCCAGCAGCAAGCGGGAAGCGACGTACCAAGAGACCCAGTACTTC. It codes for CASSKREATYQETQYF.

This chain uses TRBV24-1 with TRBJ1-2; D is unresolved. V lost 4 bases, J lost 4 bases, and 12 bases lay in between. CDR3 size: 14 residues. The germline V gene encodes CDR1 KGHDR and CDR2 SFDVKD. This CDR3 reads CATSDPGLGYGYTF. The CDR3 DNA follows: TGTGCCACCAGTGACCCAGGTCTCGGCTATGGCTACACCTTC.

This clone was recorded only once. This sequence joins TRBV25-1 and TRBJ2-3; the D gene is possibly TRBD2 (6 bases). Per the germline V gene, CDR1 is MGHDK and CDR2 is SYGVNS. Trimming took 4 bases from V and 5 from J, leaving 19 bases between them. This CDR3 region has 16 residues. The CDR3 sequence: CASSGPFAGSGDTQYF. In DNA form, the CDR3 reads TGTGCCAGCAGTGGTCCCTTTGCGGGGTCCGGAGATACGCAGTATTTT.

This chain uses TRBV12-5 with TRBJ2-2, with 10 bases identical to TRBD2. CDR1 and CDR2 (germline): LGHNT, FRNRAP. With V trimmed by 3 bases and J by 0 bases, 4 bases remained unmatched. This CDR3 has 17 amino acids. CDR3 loop: CASGLLSGRPNTGELFF. In DNA, the CDR3 is TGTGCTAGTGGTTTACTTAGCGGGAGGCCGAACACCGGGGAGCTGTTTTTT.

The chain combines TRBV19 with TRBJ1-3; perhaps TRBD1 as D (6 bases). CDR1 and CDR2 (germline): LNHDA, SQIVND (reference sequence). The CDR3 has 18 amino acids. Trimming took 4 bases from V and 0 from J, leaving 19 bases between them. CDR3 DNA sequence: TGTGCCAGTAGTACAGAATGGTCCCCGACAGGCTCTGGAAACACCATATATTTT. Translated: CASSTEWSPTGSGNTIYF.

The chain recombines TRBV9 with TRBJ1-1; D gene uncertain. The CDR3 is made up of 16 amino acids. The germline CDR1 and CDR2 sequences are SGDLS and YYNGEE. The germline V and J ends were trimmed by 0 bases and 4 bases, with 16 bases remaining between them. This CDR3 reads CASSVDAPGIFTEAFF. The CDR3 DNA reads TGTGCCAGCAGCGTAGACGCTCCGGGGATTTTCACTGAAGCTTTCTTT.

The V and J genes are TRBV5-4 and TRBJ1-3, with a tentative D call TRBD1 (6 bases). The CDR3 loop spans 15 amino acids. V was shortened by 0 bases and J by 2 bases, with 9 bases between the two germline ends. Germline V gene sequence: CDR1 SGHNT, CDR2 YYREEE (reference sequence). CDR3 sequence reads: CASSLVGGPGNTIYF. CDR3 in DNA: TGTGCCAGCAGCTTGGTGGGGGGGCCTGGAAACACCATATATTTT.

This chain joins TRBV9 and TRBJ2-5, with 7 bases identical to TRBD1. Germline-derived CDR1 and CDR2 are SGDLS and YYNGEE. The length of the CDR3 is 14 residues. The ends lost 3 bases at V and 1 base at J; junction bases unmatched: 3. The CDR3 sequence is CASSEGQLQETQYF. The CDR3 DNA reads as TGTGCCAGCAGCGAGGGACAGCTCCAAGAGACCCAGTACTTC. Together with reference TRBV9 and TRBJ2-5, the CDR3 gives the full variable domain: DSGVTQTPKHLITATGQRVTLRCSPRSGDLSVYWYQQSLDQGLQFLIQYYNGEERAKGNILERFSAQQFPDLHSELNLSSLELGDSALYFCASSEGQLQETQYFGPGTRLLVL.

The gene calls are TRBV7-9 and TRBJ2-3; D is ambiguous. The germline V gene encodes CDR1 SEHNR and CDR2 FQNEAQ (reference sequence). Trimming took 5 bases from V and 5 from J, leaving 11 bases between them. The CDR3 totals 13 residues. CDR3 sequence reads: CASSPFGGDTQYF. The CDR3 bases are TGTGCCAGCAGCCCATTCGGTGGAGATACGCAGTATTTT.

This chain links TRBV24-1 with TRBJ2-3; 10 nucleotides align to TRBD2. Trimming took 9 bases from V and 3 from J; bases not matched to a gene: 8. Per germline, CDR1 KGHDR and CDR2 SFDVKD. The CDR3 runs 15 residues. CDR3 sequence reads: CATGEPSGRTDTQYF. The CDR3 nucleotides read TGTGCCACCGGGGAACCTAGCGGGAGAACAGATACGCAGTATTTT.